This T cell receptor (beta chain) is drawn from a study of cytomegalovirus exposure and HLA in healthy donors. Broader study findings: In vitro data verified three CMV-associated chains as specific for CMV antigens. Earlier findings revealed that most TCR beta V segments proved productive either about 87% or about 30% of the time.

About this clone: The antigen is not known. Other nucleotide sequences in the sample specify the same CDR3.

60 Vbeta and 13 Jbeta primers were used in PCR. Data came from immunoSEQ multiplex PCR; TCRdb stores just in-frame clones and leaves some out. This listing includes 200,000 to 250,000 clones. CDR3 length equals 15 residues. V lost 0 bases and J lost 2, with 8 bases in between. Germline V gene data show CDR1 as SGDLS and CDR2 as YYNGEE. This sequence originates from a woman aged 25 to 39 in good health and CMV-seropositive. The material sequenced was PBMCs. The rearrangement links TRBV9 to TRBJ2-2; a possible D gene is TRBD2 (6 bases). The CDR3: CASSVGGVNTGELFF. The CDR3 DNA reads TGTGCCAGCAGCGTAGGCGGGGTTAACACCGGGGAGCTGTTTTTT.